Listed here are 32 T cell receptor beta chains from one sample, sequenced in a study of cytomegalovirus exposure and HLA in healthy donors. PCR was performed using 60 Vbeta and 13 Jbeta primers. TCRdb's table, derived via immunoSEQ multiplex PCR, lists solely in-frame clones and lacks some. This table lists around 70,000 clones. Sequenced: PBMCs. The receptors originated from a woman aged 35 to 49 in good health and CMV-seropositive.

The CDR3 nucleotides are TGTGCCAGTAGAACAGGGGTAAATTCACCCCTCCACTTT. Translating gives CASRTGVNSPLHF. The chain carries TRBV19 and TRBJ1-6; TRBD1 aligns across 7 bases. The CDR3 contains 13 residues. J was trimmed by 7 bases and V by 6 bases; bases with no gene match: 3. Germline CDR1 LNHDA, CDR2 SQIVND (reference sequence).

This CDR3 is CASLQDLYGYTF. CDR3 DNA: TGTGCCAGTTTACAGGATTTGTATGGCTACACCTTC. The chain employs TRBV6-1 and TRBJ1-2; TRBD1 is a possible D gene (5 bases). The CDR3 loop spans 12 amino acids. Trimming pared 9 bases from V and 5 bases from J, leaving 13 bases between. CDR1 MNHNS and CDR2 SASEGT come from the germline V gene.

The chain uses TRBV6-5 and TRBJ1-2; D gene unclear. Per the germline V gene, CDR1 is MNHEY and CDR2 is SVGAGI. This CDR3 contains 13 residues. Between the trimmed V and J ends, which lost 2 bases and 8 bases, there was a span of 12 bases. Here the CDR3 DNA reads TGTGCCAGCAGTTACGAGGCCCTCTGGGGCTACACCTTC. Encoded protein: CASSYEALWGYTF.

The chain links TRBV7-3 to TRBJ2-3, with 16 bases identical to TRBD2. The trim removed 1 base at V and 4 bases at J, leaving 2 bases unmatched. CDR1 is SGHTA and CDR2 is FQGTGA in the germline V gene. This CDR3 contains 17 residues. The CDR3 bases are TGTGCCAGCAGCTTAATCGGGACTAGCGGGGGGGCAGATACGCAGTATTTT. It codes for CASSLIGTSGGADTQYF. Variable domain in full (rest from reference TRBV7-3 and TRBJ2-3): GAGVSQTPSNKVTEKGKYVELRCDPISGHTALYWYRQSLGQGPEFLIYFQGTGAADDSGLPNDRFFAVRPEGSVSTLKIQRTERGDSAVYLCASSLIGTSGGADTQYFGPGTRLTVL.

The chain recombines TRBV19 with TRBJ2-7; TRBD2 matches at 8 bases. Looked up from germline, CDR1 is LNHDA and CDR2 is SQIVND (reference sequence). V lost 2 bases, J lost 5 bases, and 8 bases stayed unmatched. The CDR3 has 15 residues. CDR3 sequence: CASSISPREEHEQYF. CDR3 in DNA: TGTGCCAGTAGTATATCACCGCGGGAGGAACACGAGCAGTACTTC.

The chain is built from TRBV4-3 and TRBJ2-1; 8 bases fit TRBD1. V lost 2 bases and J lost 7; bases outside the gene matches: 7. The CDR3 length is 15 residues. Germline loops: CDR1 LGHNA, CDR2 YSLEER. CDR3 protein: CASSQSRQGRNEQFF. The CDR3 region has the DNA TGCGCCAGCAGCCAATCGCGACAGGGGAGGAATGAGCAGTTCTTC.

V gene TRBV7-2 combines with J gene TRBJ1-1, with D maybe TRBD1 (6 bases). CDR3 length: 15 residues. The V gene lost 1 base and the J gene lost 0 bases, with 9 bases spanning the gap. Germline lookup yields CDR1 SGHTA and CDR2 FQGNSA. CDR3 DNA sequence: TGTGCCAGCAGCTTAGTCCCAGGGGTGAACACTGAAGCTTTCTTT. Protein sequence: CASSLVPGVNTEAFF.

CDR3 loop: CASSPLRNDYGYEQYF. The CDR3 DNA follows: TGTGCCAGCAGTCCCCTCCGAAACGACTATGGCTACGAGCAGTACTTC. The chain uses TRBV6-4 and TRBJ2-7, with D possibly TRBD2 on 5 matching bases. With 5 bases removed from V and 3 bases from J, the gap between germline ends came to 20 bases. Germline V lookup: CDR1 MRHNA, CDR2 SNTAGT. The CDR3 consists of 16 residues.

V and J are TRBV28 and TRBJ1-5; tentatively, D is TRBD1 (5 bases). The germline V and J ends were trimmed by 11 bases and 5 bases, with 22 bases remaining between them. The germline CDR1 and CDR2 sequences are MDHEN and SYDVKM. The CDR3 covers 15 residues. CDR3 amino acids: CASQRGGQGYQPQHF. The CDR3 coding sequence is TGTGCCTCCCAAAGGGGTGGGCAGGGATATCAGCCCCAGCATTTT.

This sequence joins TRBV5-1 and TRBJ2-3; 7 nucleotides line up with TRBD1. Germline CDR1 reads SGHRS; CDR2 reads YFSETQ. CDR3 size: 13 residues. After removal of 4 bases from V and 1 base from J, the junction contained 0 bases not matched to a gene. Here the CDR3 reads CASSGQGTDTQYF. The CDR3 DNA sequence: TGCGCCAGCAGCGGACAGGGCACAGATACGCAGTATTTT.

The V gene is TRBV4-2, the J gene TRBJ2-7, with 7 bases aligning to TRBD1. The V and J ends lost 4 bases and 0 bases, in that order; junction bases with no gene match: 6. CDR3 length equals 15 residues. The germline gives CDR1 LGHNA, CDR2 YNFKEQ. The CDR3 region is CASSLRRDSSYEQYF. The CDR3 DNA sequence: TGTGCCAGCAGCCTACGTCGGGACAGCTCCTACGAGCAGTACTTC.

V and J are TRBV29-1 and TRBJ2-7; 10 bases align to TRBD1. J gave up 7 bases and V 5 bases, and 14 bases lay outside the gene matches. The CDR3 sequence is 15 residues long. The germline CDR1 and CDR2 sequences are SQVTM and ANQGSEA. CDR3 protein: CSVSPGQGLTDEQYF. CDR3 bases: TGCAGCGTTTCACCGGGACAGGGGCTAACGGATGAGCAGTACTTC.

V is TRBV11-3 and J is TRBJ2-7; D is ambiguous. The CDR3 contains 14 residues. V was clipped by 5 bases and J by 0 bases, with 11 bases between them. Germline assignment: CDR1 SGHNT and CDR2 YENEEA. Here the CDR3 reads CASSPMAASYEQYF. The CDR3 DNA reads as TGTGCCAGCAGCCCAATGGCGGCCTCCTACGAGCAGTACTTC.

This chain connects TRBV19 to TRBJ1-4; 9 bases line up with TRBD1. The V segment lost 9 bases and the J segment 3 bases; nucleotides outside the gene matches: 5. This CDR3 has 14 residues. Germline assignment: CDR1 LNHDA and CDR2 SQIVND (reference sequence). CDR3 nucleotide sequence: TGTGCCAGCTTGGGACAGGGACCTAATGAAAAACTGTTTTTT. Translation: CASLGQGPNEKLFF. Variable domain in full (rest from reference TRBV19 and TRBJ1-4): DGGITQSPKYLFRKEGQNVTLSCEQNLNHDAMYWYRQDPGQGLRLIYYSQIVNDFQKGDIAEGYSVSREKKESFPLTVTSAQKNPTAFYLCASLGQGPNEKLFFGSGTQLSVL.

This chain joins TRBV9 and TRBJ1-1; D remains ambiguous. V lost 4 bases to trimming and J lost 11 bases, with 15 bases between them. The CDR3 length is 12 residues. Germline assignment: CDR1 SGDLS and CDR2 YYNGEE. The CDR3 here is CASSLPGKAAFF. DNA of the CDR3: TGTGCCAGCAGCCTTCCCGGGAAGGCGGCTTTCTTT.

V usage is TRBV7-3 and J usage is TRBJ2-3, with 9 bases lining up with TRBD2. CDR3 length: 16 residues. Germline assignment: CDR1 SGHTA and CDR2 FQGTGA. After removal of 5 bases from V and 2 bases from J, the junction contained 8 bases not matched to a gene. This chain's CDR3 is CASSPRSGGDTDTQYF. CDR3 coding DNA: TGTGCCAGCAGCCCCCGTAGCGGGGGTGACACAGATACGCAGTATTTT.

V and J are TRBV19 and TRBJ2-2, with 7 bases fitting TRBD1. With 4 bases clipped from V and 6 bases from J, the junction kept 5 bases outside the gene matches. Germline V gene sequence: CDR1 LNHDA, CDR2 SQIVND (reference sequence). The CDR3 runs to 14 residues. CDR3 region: CASSTRTGSGELFF. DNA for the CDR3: TGTGCCAGTAGTACCCGGACAGGCTCCGGGGAGCTGTTTTTT.

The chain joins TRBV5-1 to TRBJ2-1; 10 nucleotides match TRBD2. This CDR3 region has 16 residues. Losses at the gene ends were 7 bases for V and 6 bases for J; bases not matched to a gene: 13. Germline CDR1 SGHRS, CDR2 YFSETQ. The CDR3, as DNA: TGCGCCAGCCTCCGTTTAGCGGGAGGTCCTTCCAATGAGCAGTTCTTC. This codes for CASLRLAGGPSNEQFF. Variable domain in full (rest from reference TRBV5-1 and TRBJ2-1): KAGVTQTPRYLIKTRGQQVTLSCSPISGHRSVSWYQQTPGQGLQFLFEYFSETQRNKGNFPGRFSGRQFSNSRSEMNVSTLELGDSALYLCASLRLAGGPSNEQFFGPGTRLTVL.

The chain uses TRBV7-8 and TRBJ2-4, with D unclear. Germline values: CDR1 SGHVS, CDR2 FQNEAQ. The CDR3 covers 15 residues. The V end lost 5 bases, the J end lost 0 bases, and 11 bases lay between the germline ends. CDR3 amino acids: CASSRGPVAKNIQYF. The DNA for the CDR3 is TGTGCCAGCAGCCGCGGCCCGGTAGCCAAAAACATTCAGTACTTC.

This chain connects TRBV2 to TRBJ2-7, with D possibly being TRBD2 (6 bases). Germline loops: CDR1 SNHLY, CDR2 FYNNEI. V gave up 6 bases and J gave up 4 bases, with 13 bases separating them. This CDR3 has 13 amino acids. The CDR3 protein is CASSLGGRYEQYF. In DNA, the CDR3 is TGTGCCAGCAGCCTGGGAGGCCGGTACGAGCAGTACTTC. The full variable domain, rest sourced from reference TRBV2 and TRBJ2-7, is EPEVTQTPSHQVTQMGQEVILRCVPISNHLYFYWYRQILGQKVEFLVSFYNNEISEKSEIFDDQFSVERPDGSNFTLKIRSTKLEDSAMYFCASSLGGRYEQYFGPGTRLTVT.

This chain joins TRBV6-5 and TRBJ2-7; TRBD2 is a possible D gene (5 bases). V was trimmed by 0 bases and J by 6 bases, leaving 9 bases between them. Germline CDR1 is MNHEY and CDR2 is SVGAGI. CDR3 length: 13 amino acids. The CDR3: CASSYSTGFEQYF. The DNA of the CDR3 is TGTGCCAGCAGTTACTCGACGGGGTTCGAGCAGTACTTC.

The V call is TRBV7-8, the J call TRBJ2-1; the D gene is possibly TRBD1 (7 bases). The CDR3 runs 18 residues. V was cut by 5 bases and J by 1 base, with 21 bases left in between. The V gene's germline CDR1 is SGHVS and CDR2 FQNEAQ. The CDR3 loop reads CASSLQLAGTESYNEQFF. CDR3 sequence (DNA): TGTGCCAGCAGCCTACAACTTGCGGGGACAGAGTCCTACAATGAGCAGTTCTTC.

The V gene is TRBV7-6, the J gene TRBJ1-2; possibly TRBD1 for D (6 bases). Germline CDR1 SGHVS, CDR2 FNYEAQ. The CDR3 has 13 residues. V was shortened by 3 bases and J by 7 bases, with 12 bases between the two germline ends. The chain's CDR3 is CASSLGAGIGYTF. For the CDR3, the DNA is TGTGCCAGCAGCTTGGGGGCAGGGATTGGCTACACCTTC.

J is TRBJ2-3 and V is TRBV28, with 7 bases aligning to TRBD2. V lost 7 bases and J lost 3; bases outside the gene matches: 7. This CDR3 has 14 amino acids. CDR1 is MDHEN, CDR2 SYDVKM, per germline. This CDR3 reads CASTIREETDTQYF. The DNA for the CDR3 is TGTGCCAGCACCATCCGGGAGGAGACAGATACGCAGTATTTT.

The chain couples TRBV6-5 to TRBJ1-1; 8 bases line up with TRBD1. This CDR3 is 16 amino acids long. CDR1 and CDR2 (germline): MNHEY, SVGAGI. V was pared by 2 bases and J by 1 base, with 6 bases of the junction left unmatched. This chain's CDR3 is CASSYHGQGSNTEAFF. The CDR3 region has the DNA TGTGCCAGCAGTTACCACGGACAGGGCTCGAACACTGAAGCTTTCTTT.

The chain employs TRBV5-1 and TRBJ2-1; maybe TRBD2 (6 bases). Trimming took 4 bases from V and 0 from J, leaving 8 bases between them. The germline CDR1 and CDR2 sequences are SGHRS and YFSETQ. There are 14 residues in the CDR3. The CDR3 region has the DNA TGCGCCAGCAGCCCCGGGGGCTCCTACAATGAGCAGTTCTTC. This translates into CASSPGGSYNEQFF.

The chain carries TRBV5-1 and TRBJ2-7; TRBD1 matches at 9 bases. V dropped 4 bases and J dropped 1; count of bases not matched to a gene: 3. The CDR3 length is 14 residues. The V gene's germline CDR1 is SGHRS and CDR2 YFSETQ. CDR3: CASSATGGSYEQYF. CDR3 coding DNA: TGCGCCAGCAGCGCGACAGGGGGGTCCTACGAGCAGTACTTC. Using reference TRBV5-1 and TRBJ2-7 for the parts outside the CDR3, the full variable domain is KAGVTQTPRYLIKTRGQQVTLSCSPISGHRSVSWYQQTPGQGLQFLFEYFSETQRNKGNFPGRFSGRQFSNSRSEMNVSTLELGDSALYLCASSATGGSYEQYFGPGTRLTVT.

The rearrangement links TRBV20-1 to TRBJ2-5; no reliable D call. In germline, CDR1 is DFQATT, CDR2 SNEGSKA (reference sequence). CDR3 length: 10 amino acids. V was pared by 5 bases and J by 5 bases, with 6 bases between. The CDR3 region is CSAQRETQYF. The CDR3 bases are TGCAGTGCTCAACGGGAGACCCAGTACTTC.

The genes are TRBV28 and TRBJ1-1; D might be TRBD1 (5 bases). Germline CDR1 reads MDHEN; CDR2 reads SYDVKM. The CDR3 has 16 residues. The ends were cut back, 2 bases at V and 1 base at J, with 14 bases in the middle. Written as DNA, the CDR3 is TGTGCCAGCAGTTTAATTCAGGGTGGGGCGAACACTGAAGCTTTCTTT. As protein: CASSLIQGGANTEAFF. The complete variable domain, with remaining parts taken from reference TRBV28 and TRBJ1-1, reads DVKVTQSSRYLVKRTGEKVFLECVQDMDHENMFWYRQDPGLGLRLIYFSYDVKMKEKGDIPEGYSVSREKKERFSLILESASTNQTSMYLCASSLIQGGANTEAFFGQGTRLTVV.

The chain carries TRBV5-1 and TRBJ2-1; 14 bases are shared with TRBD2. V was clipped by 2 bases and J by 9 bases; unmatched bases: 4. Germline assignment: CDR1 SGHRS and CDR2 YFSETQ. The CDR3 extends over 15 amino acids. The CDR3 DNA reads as TGCGCCAGCAGCTTAACCGGGACTAGCGGGAGTGAGCAGTTCTTC. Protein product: CASSLTGTSGSEQFF.

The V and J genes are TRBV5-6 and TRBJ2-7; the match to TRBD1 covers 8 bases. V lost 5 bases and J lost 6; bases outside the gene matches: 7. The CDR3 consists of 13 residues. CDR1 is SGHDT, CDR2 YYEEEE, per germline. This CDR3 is CASSQQGVGEQYF. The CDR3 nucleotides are TGTGCCAGCAGTCAACAGGGGGTCGGCGAGCAGTACTTC.

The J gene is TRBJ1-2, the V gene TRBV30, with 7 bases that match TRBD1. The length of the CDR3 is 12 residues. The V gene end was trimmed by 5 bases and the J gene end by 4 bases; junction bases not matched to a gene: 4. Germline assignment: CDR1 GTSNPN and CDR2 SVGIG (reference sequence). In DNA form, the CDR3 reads TGTGCCTGGGCCCGGGACAGCTATGGCTACACCTTC. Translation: CAWARDSYGYTF. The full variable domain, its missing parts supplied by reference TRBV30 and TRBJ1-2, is SQTIHQWPATLVQPVGSPLSLECTVEGTSNPNLYWYRQAAGRGLQLLFYSVGIGQISSEVPQNLSASRPQDRQFILSSKKLLLSDSGFYLCAWARDSYGYTFGSGTRLTVV.